This note documents a single T cell receptor beta chain sequence. This record comes from a study of radiation and T cells in renal cell carcinoma. The length of the CDR3 is 16 residues. V lost 5 bases and J lost 1, with 18 bases in between. The germline V gene encodes CDR1 SGHNT and CDR2 YYREEE (reference sequence). Profiling relied on immunoSEQ multiplex PCR, and the TCRdb table lists in-frame clones only, not all of them. The sample contains around 94,000 clones, around 85% of which appear only once. The time point is: blood 4 weeks post-SBRT, at nephrectomy. Treatment given: 15 Gy SBRT to primary tumor, nephrectomy 4 weeks later. Blood was sampled at baseline, 2 weeks and 4 weeks after SBRT. The patient's renal cell carcinoma had clear cell pathology.

The TCR originated in a man aged 50-60 years with renal cell carcinoma. This chain connects TRBV5-4 to TRBJ1-2, with D unclear. Sequenced material: blood, taken from a patient whose treatment included radiotherapy and nephrectomy. The CDR3 region is CASSSAKGENNYGYTF. CDR3 sequence (DNA): TGTGCCAGCAGTTCAGCTAAGGGTGAAAATAACTATGGCTACACCTTC.